Detailed here is one T cell receptor beta chain. What it binds is unknown. The data originate from a study of Ad26.COV2.S vaccination and SARS-CoV-2 variants. V gave up 0 bases and J gave up 7 bases; unmatched junction bases: 8. The length of the CDR3 is 16 residues. Germline CDR1 reads KGHSH; CDR2 reads LQKENI. Treatment noted: about 20 received Ad26.COV2.S at low or high dose, single or two shots; about 5 received placebo; per-sample allocation not given. At day 63 after the first vaccine or placebo injection, samples were drawn. Boston provided a donor who was an adult aged 18-55 years. The assay was immunoSEQ multiplex PCR, and TCRdb's table has in-frame clones only and misses some. Among 300,000 to 500,000 clones listed, around nine tenths were seen once. Study-wide results and limits: Reportedly, after vaccination the spike-specific CD8+ and CD4+ T cell responses displayed substantial breadth.

This chain links TRBV18 with TRBJ1-4; 7 bases are a match to TRBD1. The source is a person between 18 and 59 years old who received the Ad26.COV2.S COVID-19 vaccine or a placebo. The sample in question was peripheral blood, obtained in a trial of Ad26.COV2.S vaccine versus placebo. The CDR3 here is CASSPPDRVGSEKLFF. CDR3 coding DNA: TGTGCCAGCTCACCACCCGACAGGGTCGGGAGTGAAAAACTGTTTTTT.